The rows below give T cell receptor beta chains drawn from one sample of a study of control samples from healthy donors and cancer patients. Sequencing was performed with immunoSEQ multiplex PCR; in TCRdb, only in-frame clones are kept and a portion is missing. Among some 29,000 clones listed, roughly 87% were seen once. Input material: formalin-fixed, paraffin-embedded tissue. Source of these receptors: a female donor with melanoma. The CDR3 runs from the conserved cysteine through the conserved F or W. The D gene is left open where the match is weak. A row's size may be missing; if present it is once, few, many or a size class.

clone size	D gene	V gene	J gene	CDR3 protein	CDR3 DNA
NA	NA	TRBV4-1	TRBJ1-5	CASSQIAYNQPQHF	TGCGCCAGCAGCCAAATCGCTTACAATCAGCCCCAGCATTTT
NA	NA	TRBV6-5	TRBJ1-2	CASSPTGNYGYTF	TGTGCCAGCAGTCCCACCGGAAACTATGGCTACACCTTC
NA	NA	TRBV3-1/TRBV3-2	TRBJ2-7	CASSQELGSSYEQYF	TGTGCCAGCAGCCAAGAGCTGGGGAGCTCCTACGAGCAGTACTTC
few	NA	TRBV2	TRBJ1-2	CASSEEGFGYGYTF	TGTGCCAGCAGTGAGGAAGGGTTCGGGTATGGCTACACCTTC
NA	TRBD2	TRBV4-1	TRBJ2-2	CASSQREVLTGELFF	TGCGCCAGCAGCCAGCGGGAGGTGTTAACCGGGGAGCTGTTTTTT
NA	NA	TRBV6-5	TRBJ2-2	CASRQWNTGELFF	TGTGCCAGCCGCCAGTGGAACACCGGGGAGCTGTTTTTT
NA	NA	TRBV6-2/TRBV6-3	TRBJ2-7	CASSTDWGEDEQYF	TGTGCCAGCAGTACCGATTGGGGGGAGGACGAGCAGTACTTC
NA	NA	TRBV19	TRBJ1-1	CASRAGEGGAFF	TGTGCCAGTAGGGCAGGGGAGGGTGGAGCTTTCTTT
NA	TRBD1	TRBV19	TRBJ2-4	CASSKNPTGTVGNIQYF	TGTGCCAGTAGTAAAAACCCGACAGGGACCGTCGGAAACATTCAGTACTTC
NA	TRBD1	TRBV27	TRBJ1-1	CASSPPPTGMGTEAFF	TGTGCCAGCAGTCCCCCCCCGACAGGGATGGGCACTGAAGCTTTCTTT
NA	TRBD1	TRBV15	TRBJ2-7	CATSRDAGQGFEQYF	TGTGCCACCAGCAGAGATGCGGGACAGGGTTTCGAGCAGTACTTC
NA	NA	TRBV20-1	TRBJ1-2	CSASTGYGYTF	TGCAGTGCTAGTACTGGATATGGCTACACCTTC
NA	TRBD2	TRBV24-1	TRBJ2-1	CATPAGDPRLQFF	TGTGCCACCCCAGCGGGAGACCCACGCCTTCAGTTCTTC
NA	NA	TRBV10-1	TRBJ2-2	CASSNPDARNTGELFF	TGCGCCAGCAGTAATCCCGACGCGCGAAACACCGGGGAGCTGTTTTTT
NA	NA	TRBV27	TRBJ1-5	CASSYSQGSNQPQHF	TGTGCCAGCAGTTACTCTCAGGGGAGCAATCAGCCCCAGCATTTT
NA	TRBD1	TRBV6-2/TRBV6-3	TRBJ1-1	CASSYMTGGVAFF	TGTGCCAGCAGTTACATGACAGGGGGCGTAGCTTTCTTT
NA	NA	TRBV5-1	TRBJ2-1	CASSPPGAGARNEQFF	TGCGCCAGCAGCCCCCCGGGGGCGGGAGCGAGGAATGAGCAGTTCTTC
NA	TRBD1	TRBV6-4	TRBJ2-7	CASSARDRGYEQYF	TGTGCCAGCAGTGCGCGGGACAGGGGTTACGAGCAGTACTTC
few	NA	TRBV27	TRBJ2-3	CASWTTRASTDTQYF	TGTGCCAGCTGGACGACCCGTGCTAGCACAGATACGCAGTATTTT
few	NA	TRBV6-5	TRBJ2-2	CASSLSHGGTGELFF	TGTGCCAGCAGTTTATCCCACGGCGGCACCGGGGAGCTGTTTTTT
NA	NA	TRBV5-1	TRBJ1-1	CASSSDQGRREAFF	TGCGCCAGCAGCTCCGATCAGGGTAGGCGTGAAGCTTTCTTT
NA	TRBD1	TRBV5-1	TRBJ1-1	CASSFGQAQNTETFF	TGCGCCAGCAGCTTCGGACAGGCACAGAACACTGAAACTTTCTTT
NA	NA	TRBV9	TRBJ1-6	CASSVVGDSPLHF	TGTGCCAGCAGCGTAGTAGGAGATTCACCCCTCCACTTT
once	NA	TRBV19	TRBJ1-5	CASSWDKGSNQPQHF	TGTGCCAGTTCATGGGACAAAGGTAGCAATCAGCCCCAGCATTTT
NA	NA	TRBV7-9	TRBJ2-3	CASSFAGSTDTQYF	TGTGCCAGCAGCTTCGCGGGAAGCACAGATACGCAGTATTTT
NA	NA	TRBV5-6	TRBJ1-3	CASSFGVYSGNTIYF	TGTGCCAGCAGCTTCGGGGTCTACTCTGGAAACACCATATATTTT
NA	NA	TRBV12-3/TRBV12-4	TRBJ2-3	CASSLGETDTQYF	TGTGCCAGCAGTTTAGGGGAGACAGATACGCAGTATTTT
NA	NA	TRBV7-7	TRBJ2-7	CARRDEQYF	TGTGCCAGACGGGACGAGCAGTACTTC
few	TRBD1	TRBV15	TRBJ1-2	CATSKGQGGYGYTF	TGTGCCACCAGCAAGGGACAGGGGGGCTATGGCTACACCTTC